What follows are 5 T cell receptor beta chains derived from one specimen sequenced in a study of OX40 agonist ivuxolimab in advanced cancers. Measured with immunoSEQ multiplex PCR; TCRdb has only the in-frame clones, and not every one. The sample shows some 140,000 clones, about nine tenths of them seen only once. The sequenced sample was CD4+ or CD8+ T cells sorted from blood, obtained in a trial of the OX40 agonist ivuxolimab. These receptors were obtained from an adult with an advanced solid tumor such as melanoma, head and neck, liver or kidney cancer.

The genes are TRBV6-5 and TRBJ1-1; D unresolved. Germline CDR1 reads MNHEY; CDR2 reads SVGAGI. The CDR3 consists of 15 residues. Trimming took 0 bases from V and 1 from J, leaving 9 bases between them. The CDR3 sequence is CASSYSRTGNTEAFF. The CDR3 nucleotides read TGTGCCAGCAGTTACTCCAGGACGGGGAACACTGAAGCTTTCTTT.

V and J are TRBV19 and TRBJ2-3; D is uncertain. Trimming shortened V by 5 bases and J by 2 bases, and 14 bases separated the two germline ends. The CDR3 covers 15 residues. In germline, CDR1 is LNHDA, CDR2 SQIVND (reference sequence). The CDR3 sequence is CASSWAGIFTDTQYF. CDR3 in DNA: TGTGCCAGTAGTTGGGCAGGCATATTCACAGATACGCAGTATTTT. Supplemented by reference TRBV19 and TRBJ2-3, the full variable domain reads DGGITQSPKYLFRKEGQNVTLSCEQNLNHDAMYWYRQDPGQGLRLIYYSQIVNDFQKGDIAEGYSVSREKKESFPLTVTSAQKNPTAFYLCASSWAGIFTDTQYFGPGTRLTVL.

The chain uses TRBV10-1 and TRBJ2-1, with 7 positions matching TRBD1. Germline V lookup: CDR1 WNHNN, CDR2 SYGVQD (reference sequence). This CDR3 is 14 amino acids long. V was pared by 7 bases and J by 4 bases, with 7 bases of the junction left unmatched. Here the CDR3 reads CASNVRDSYNEQFF. The CDR3, as DNA: TGCGCCAGCAATGTACGGGACAGTTACAATGAGCAGTTCTTC.

V is TRBV7-2 and J is TRBJ1-4, with no clear D. The germline V and J ends were trimmed by 5 bases and 7 bases, with 14 bases remaining between them. This CDR3 is 14 amino acids long. Germline lookup yields CDR1 SGHTA and CDR2 FQGNSA. The CDR3 DNA is TGTGCCAGCAGCCTTGCCCGAGGCGGTGAAAAACTGTTTTTT. Its translation: CASSLARGGEKLFF.

The rearrangement joins TRBV4-1 to TRBJ2-3, with unresolved D. CDR1 MGHRA and CDR2 YSYEKL come from the germline V gene. With 1 base removed from V and 1 base from J, the gap between germline ends came to 9 bases. The length of the CDR3 is 15 residues. As DNA, the CDR3 is TGCGCCAGCAGCCAAGGAGATCAAGGCACAGATACGCAGTATTTT. This codes for CASSQGDQGTDTQYF.